This TCR beta chain was sequenced in a study of blood T cells in healthy people across ages. Whole-study findings and limits: Compared with aged donors, long-lived donors showed fewer expanded clones, suggesting selection. Because sorting was not performed, PBMCs prevented conclusive naive versus antigen-experienced comparison.

This clonotype was seen only a few times. Its antigen is still unknown. Combining a sample-barcoded 5' primer with a J-beta primer mix, a second PCR ran for roughly 7 to 12 cycles. Every cDNA molecule bore a tag from a template-switch adaptor containing 12 random nucleotides. Each CDR3 protein is one row after TCRdb ran MiXCR on the 5' RACE reads. This table holds some 1.5 million distinct CDR3 sequences, 28% found once. The source of this sequence is a woman in her twenties or thirties in good health. Sequencing was done on a sample of blood.

The CDR3 DNA follows: TGTGCCAGCACCCAGGGGGGGGCTGGGGCCAACGTCCTGACTTTC. This encodes CASTQGGAGANVLTF. The chain uses TRBV12-3 or TRBV12-4 and TRBJ2-6; D may correspond to TRBD1 or TRBD2 (7 bases each). The CDR3 totals 15 residues. V lost 7 bases and J lost 2, with 12 bases in between.